A single sample gave rise to the 5 T cell receptor beta chains below, sequenced in a study of Ad26.COV2.S vaccination and SARS-CoV-2 variants. Treatment defined: 19 received Ad26.COV2.S at low or high dose, single or two shots; about 5 received placebo; per-sample allocation not given. The study sampled participants on day 63 after the first vaccine or placebo injection. Data came from immunoSEQ multiplex PCR; TCRdb stores just in-frame clones and leaves some out. The data contain about 460,000 clones, nearly 90% of them singletons. The sample consisted of peripheral blood, taken in a trial of Ad26.COV2.S vaccine versus placebo. The source of these receptors is a person aged 18-65 years who received the Ad26.COV2.S COVID-19 vaccine or a placebo.

The genes are TRBV27 and TRBJ2-3, with 8 bases aligning to TRBD2. Trimming removed 5 bases from V and 5 bases from J; junction bases left unmatched: 9. Looked up from germline, CDR1 is MNHEY and CDR2 is SMNVEV (reference sequence). This CDR3 comprises 15 residues. The CDR3 loop is CASSLGGAGKDTQYF. Written as DNA, the CDR3 is TGTGCCAGCAGTCTCGGGGGGGCCGGTAAAGATACGCAGTATTTT.

The count of this clone is one. The chain uses TRBV7-8 and TRBJ1-2, with D possibly matching TRBD1 (6 bases). The germline CDR1 and CDR2 sequences are SGHVS and FQNEAQ. V lost 4 bases to trimming and J lost 2 bases, with 8 bases between them. The CDR3 is 13 amino acids. The CDR3 protein is CASSSDSNYGYTF. The CDR3 bases are TGTGCCAGCAGCTCGGACAGCAACTATGGCTACACCTTC.

This chain connects TRBV5-4 to TRBJ2-7; 9 nucleotides agree with TRBD2. This CDR3 is built from 15 residues. Losses at the gene ends were 2 bases for V and 0 bases for J; bases not matched to a gene: 3. Germline CDR1 and CDR2: SGHNT and YYREEE (reference sequence). The CDR3 is CASSLLSGSSYEQYF. The CDR3, as DNA: TGTGCCAGCAGCTTACTTAGCGGGAGCTCCTACGAGCAGTACTTC.

This rearrangement joins TRBV21-1 to TRBJ1-1. TRBV21-1 is a pseudogene. There are 10 residues in the CDR3. The CDR3 here is CARPRWGAFF. In DNA form, the CDR3 reads TGTGCCAGACCCCGTTGGGGAGCTTTCTTT.

This chain links TRBV9 with TRBJ2-2; D uncertain. Germline lookup yields CDR1 SGDLS and CDR2 YYNGEE. V was clipped by 2 bases and J by 0 bases, with 14 bases between them. This CDR3 has 17 residues. CDR3 residues: CASSVSSRPANTGELFF. CDR3 DNA sequence: TGTGCCAGCAGCGTCAGCTCGCGACCCGCGAACACCGGGGAGCTGTTTTTT.